This passage covers 15 T cell receptor beta chains from one sample sequenced in a study of shared T cell receptors in the human thymus. Assay used: immunoSEQ multiplex PCR; TCRdb lists only in-frame clones, some missing. The top ten hold roughly 0.021% of the sample, which has roughly 410,000 clones, over 90% seen once. Sequences were obtained from thymocytes. The receptors shown here come from a human donor.

The chain's CDR3 is CASHMLGPTYEQYF. CDR3 DNA: TGTGCCAGCCACATGCTGGGTCCGACCTACGAGCAGTACTTC. The chain joins TRBV5-4 to TRBJ2-7; D is uncertain. Germline CDR1 is SGHNT and CDR2 is YYREEE (reference sequence). The V end lost 7 bases, the J end lost 2 bases, and 16 bases lay between the germline ends. CDR3 length: 14 residues.

The chain couples TRBV6-6 to TRBJ2-1; 7 nucleotides line up with TRBD2. V lost 0 bases, J lost 6 bases, and 8 bases stayed unmatched. Germline CDR1 MNHNY, CDR2 SVGAGI (reference sequence). The CDR3 extends over 16 amino acids. The chain's CDR3 is CASSYSAGVLGNEQFF. CDR3 nucleotide sequence: TGTGCCAGCAGTTACTCGGCGGGAGTGTTGGGCAATGAGCAGTTCTTC.

The chain's CDR3 is CASSEGDRVYGYTF. Written as DNA, the CDR3 is TGTGCCAGCAGTGAAGGGGACAGGGTCTATGGCTACACCTTC. The chain uses TRBV6-1 and TRBJ1-2, with 9 bases matching TRBD1. V was pared by 1 base and J by 4 bases, with 1 base of the junction left unmatched. The CDR3 spans 14 residues. Germline V gives CDR1 MNHNS, CDR2 SASEGT.

The V call is TRBV27, the J call TRBJ2-7; D uncertain. Germline V gives CDR1 MNHEY, CDR2 SMNVEV (reference sequence). The CDR3 totals 11 residues. The V end was cut by 7 bases, the J end by 5 bases, with 9 bases between. Here the CDR3 reads CASTGGNEQYF. As DNA, the CDR3 is TGTGCCAGCACGGGCGGAAACGAGCAGTACTTC.

This sequence joins TRBV21-1 and TRBJ1-1; the DNA was not used to check the table's D call, TRBD1. TRBV21-1 is listed as a pseudogene. This CDR3 is built from 15 residues. The CDR3 here is CASSKGDRFNTEAFF. CDR3 coding DNA: TGTGCCAGCAGCAAAGGCGACAGATTTAACACTGAAGCTTTCTTT.

This chain uses TRBV5-6 with TRBJ2-7; D is ambiguous. V was trimmed by 2 bases and J by 0 bases, leaving 12 bases between them. CDR3 size: 15 residues. The germline V gene encodes CDR1 SGHDT and CDR2 YYEEEE. DNA for the CDR3: TGTGCCAGCAGCTTAAGGCCCCGAAGCTCCTACGAGCAGTACTTC. This translates into CASSLRPRSSYEQYF.

The chain's CDR3 is CASSEGAGDYTGELFF. The DNA for the CDR3 is TGCGCCAGCAGTGAAGGCGCAGGGGATTACACCGGGGAGCTGTTTTTT. This chain uses TRBV10-1 with TRBJ2-2, with D perhaps TRBD1 (6 bases). Germline assignment: CDR1 WNHNN and CDR2 SYGVQD (reference sequence). The CDR3 consists of 16 residues. Trimming took off 3 bases at V and 3 bases at J, with 14 bases between the two ends.

This chain connects TRBV25-1 to TRBJ2-7; possibly TRBD2 for D (6 bases). The CDR3 runs to 11 residues. Germline V gene sequence: CDR1 MGHDK, CDR2 SYGVNS. V was pared by 6 bases and J by 7 bases, with 10 bases between. The CDR3 DNA is TGTGCCAGCAGGGGGGGACGGGAGCAGTACTTC. Translating gives CASRGGREQYF.

The sample holds one count of this clone. The chain recombines TRBV5-1 with TRBJ1-5; 8 nucleotides agree with TRBD1. This CDR3 comprises 14 residues. The V segment lost 2 bases and the J segment 7 bases; nucleotides outside the gene matches: 5. Germline V gene sequence: CDR1 SGHRS, CDR2 YFSETQ. The CDR3 protein is CASSFGQGGQPQHF. CDR3 coding DNA: TGCGCCAGCAGCTTCGGACAGGGCGGACAGCCCCAGCATTTT.

Written as DNA, the CDR3 is TGCGCCAGCAGGTCTGGGTCCCCCTCCTACGAGCAGTACTTC. This codes for CASRSGSPSYEQYF. The V gene is TRBV5-1, the J gene TRBJ2-7, with D uncertain. The germline V gene encodes CDR1 SGHRS and CDR2 YFSETQ. V was pared by 5 bases and J by 0 bases, with 12 bases between. This CDR3 has 14 amino acids.

The V gene is TRBV23-1, the J gene TRBJ2-7; TRBD2 agrees at 9 bases. TRBV23-1 falls under the ORF class, with uncertain function. Germline trimming cut 1 base from V and 3 bases from J; bases unmatched to any gene: 16. The CDR3 runs 19 residues. In DNA, the CDR3 is TGCGCCAGCAGTCAATATTGGCCCCGACTAGCGGAAGGGAGCTACGAGCAGTACTTC. Its translation: CASSQYWPRLAEGSYEQYF.

In this sample, this clone turned up once. The chain uses TRBV28 and TRBJ2-5, with D perhaps matching TRBD2 (6 bases). CDR3 size: 16 residues. Deletions cut 5 bases from V and 4 bases from J, with 20 bases between. Germline CDR1 reads MDHEN; CDR2 reads SYDVKM. The CDR3 region has the DNA TGTGCCAGCAGTCCGCGTGGTTCAGGGAGGCGAGAGACCCAGTACTTC. It codes for CASSPRGSGRRETQYF.

The rearrangement joins TRBV27 to TRBJ2-2, with D perhaps being TRBD1 or TRBD2 (5 bases each). The CDR3 is 16 residues long. The germline V gene encodes CDR1 MNHEY and CDR2 SMNVEV (reference sequence). The ends were cut back, 7 bases at V and 6 bases at J, with 21 bases in the middle. CDR3 nucleotides: TGTGCCAGCACCTCAGGTTGGGGGAAAGAGTCCGGGGAGCTGTTTTTT. Protein product: CASTSGWGKESGELFF.

The rearrangement joins TRBV30 to TRBJ2-1; D ambiguous. V lost 2 bases to trimming and J lost 1 base, with 9 bases between them. Germline V gene lookup returns CDR1 GTSNPN and CDR2 SVGIG (reference sequence). CDR3 length equals 14 residues. In nucleotides, the CDR3 is TGTGCCTGGAGTTTACGAGGATCCTACAATGAGCAGTTCTTC. Its translation: CAWSLRGSYNEQFF.

The V and J genes are TRBV10-2 and TRBJ2-7, with D unresolved. CDR1 is WSHSY and CDR2 is SAAADI in the germline V gene. V shed 3 bases and J shed 2 bases, with 8 bases lying between them. This CDR3 is built from 13 residues. Here the CDR3 DNA reads TGCGCCAGCAGTGATCCAAGGACCTACGAGCAGTACTTC. It codes for CASSDPRTYEQYF.